This is a list of T cell receptor beta chains from one sample in a study of Graves' ophthalmopathy and Graves' hyperthyroidism. A single record per CDR3 protein comes from TCRdb applying MiXCR to the multiplex PCR reads. The table lists approximately 700,000 distinct CDR3 sequences, just over 40% of them singletons, with over 2.5% in the top ten. Sequencing was done on a sample of peripheral blood. The receptors shown here come from an adult man with Graves' ophthalmopathy. Both conserved end residues are part of each CDR3. A D gene is named only where the DNA matches it firmly. Clone size is not always given. Where it is, it says once, few, many or a class for expanded clones.

v_call: TRBV12-3/TRBV12-4
d_call: .
j_call: TRBJ1-1
clone_size: many
cdr3_nt: TGTGCCAGCAGTCCACGAGGAGCTGAAGCTTTCTTT
cdr3_aa: CASSPRGAEAFF

v_call: TRBV6-5
d_call: .
j_call: TRBJ2-5
clone_size: .
cdr3_nt: TGTGCCAGCAGTTACGGGGCGGAGGGGGCAGAGACCCAGTACTTC
cdr3_aa: CASSYGAEGAETQYF

v_call: TRBV3-1
d_call: TRBD2
j_call: TRBJ2-7
clone_size: many
cdr3_nt: TGTGCCAGCAGCCATTCGACTAGCACCCACTACGAGCAGTACTTC
cdr3_aa: CASSHSTSTHYEQYF

v_call: TRBV7-9
d_call: .
j_call: TRBJ1-4
clone_size: many
cdr3_nt: TGTGCCAGCAGCTCATTAATGGGGAGAGAAAAACTGTTTTTT
cdr3_aa: CASSSLMGREKLFF

v_call: TRBV7-9
d_call: .
j_call: TRBJ1-1
clone_size: many
cdr3_nt: TGTGCCAGCAGCTTAGCGATGGGGGTTGAGACTGAAGCTTTCTTT
cdr3_aa: CASSLAMGVETEAFF

v_call: TRBV29-1
d_call: .
j_call: TRBJ1-5
clone_size: .
cdr3_nt: TGCAGCTTATTGGGCCAGCCCCAGCATTTT
cdr3_aa: CSLLGQPQHF

v_call: TRBV7-9
d_call: TRBD1
j_call: TRBJ2-5
clone_size: .
cdr3_nt: TGTGCCAGCAGCCCCCCGGGACAGGGGGAGACCCAGTACTTC
cdr3_aa: CASSPPGQGETQYF

v_call: TRBV27
d_call: .
j_call: TRBJ1-5
clone_size: .
cdr3_nt: TGTGCCAGCAGTGTGAGGGGAAACAATCAGCCCCAGCATTTT
cdr3_aa: CASSVRGNNQPQHF

v_call: TRBV9
d_call: TRBD1
j_call: TRBJ1-2
clone_size: few
cdr3_nt: TGTGCCAGCAGCCCCGGAACCGGGACAGGGGTGCGTGGCTACACCTTC
cdr3_aa: CASSPGTGTGVRGYTF

v_call: TRBV7-9
d_call: .
j_call: TRBJ2-7
clone_size: many
cdr3_nt: TGTGCCAGCAGCATCAGGGGAGTCGACGAGCAGTACTTC
cdr3_aa: CASSIRGVDEQYF

v_call: TRBV7-9
d_call: .
j_call: TRBJ2-5
clone_size: few
cdr3_nt: TGTGCCAGCAGCTTAGCGGGGGACCTGGGCGAGACCCAGTACTTC
cdr3_aa: CASSLAGDLGETQYF

v_call: TRBV29-1
d_call: .
j_call: TRBJ2-7
clone_size: many
cdr3_nt: TGCAGCGTTGTGCTTGTCGCCTACGAGCAGTACTTC
cdr3_aa: CSVVLVAYEQYF

v_call: TRBV27
d_call: TRBD2
j_call: TRBJ2-7
clone_size: .
cdr3_nt: TGTGCCAGCAGTCCGCAGGCGGGGGGTATGTACGAGCAGTACTTC
cdr3_aa: CASSPQAGGMYEQYF

v_call: TRBV6-5
d_call: .
j_call: TRBJ1-3
clone_size: .
cdr3_nt: TGTGCCAGCAGTTACGGCTCGCGCTCTGAAAACACCATATATTTT
cdr3_aa: CASSYGSRSENTIYF

v_call: TRBV7-9
d_call: TRBD1
j_call: TRBJ2-1
clone_size: .
cdr3_nt: TGTGCCAGCAGCTCCACAGGGGGAAGGGAGACCCAGTTCTTC
cdr3_aa: CASSSTGGRETQFF

v_call: TRBV6-2/TRBV6-3
d_call: .
j_call: TRBJ1-5
clone_size: many
cdr3_nt: TGTGCCAGCAGTTACTGGGGGACGCCCCAGCATTTT
cdr3_aa: CASSYWGTPQHF

v_call: TRBV9
d_call: TRBD1
j_call: TRBJ2-2
clone_size: few
cdr3_nt: TGTGCCAGCAGCCACCGCCCGGACAGGACGAACACCGGGGAGCTGTTTTTT
cdr3_aa: CASSHRPDRTNTGELFF

v_call: TRBV3-1
d_call: .
j_call: TRBJ1-4
clone_size: few
cdr3_nt: TGTGCCAGCAGCCAAGATCCCCAGGCGGGCGAAAAACTGTTTTTT
cdr3_aa: CASSQDPQAGEKLFF

v_call: TRBV19
d_call: .
j_call: TRBJ1-5
clone_size: many
cdr3_nt: TGTGCCAGTAGTCCCCTTTCGGGGCCCCAGCATTTT
cdr3_aa: CASSPLSGPQHF

v_call: TRBV29-1
d_call: .
j_call: TRBJ2-2
clone_size: .
cdr3_nt: TGCAGCACGATGACTGGGGGGCTGTTTTTT
cdr3_aa: CSTMTGGLFF

v_call: TRBV9
d_call: .
j_call: TRBJ1-1
clone_size: .
cdr3_nt: TGTGCCAGCAGCGTTACTAGCGGGAGTCTCAACACTGAAGCTTTCTTT
cdr3_aa: CASSVTSGSLNTEAFF

v_call: TRBV2
d_call: TRBD1
j_call: TRBJ1-5
clone_size: many
cdr3_nt: TGTGCCAGCAGCTCGACAGGGGATAGCAATCAGCCCCAGCATTTT
cdr3_aa: CASSSTGDSNQPQHF

v_call: TRBV9
d_call: .
j_call: TRBJ2-7
clone_size: few
cdr3_nt: TGTGCCAGCAGCCCAAGGCCCGGGGAAGGGTACGAGCAGTACTTC
cdr3_aa: CASSPRPGEGYEQYF

v_call: TRBV19
d_call: .
j_call: TRBJ1-3
clone_size: many
cdr3_nt: TGTGCCAGTGAGACAGGCGGTGGAAACACCATATATTTT
cdr3_aa: CASETGGGNTIYF

v_call: TRBV9
d_call: TRBD1
j_call: TRBJ1-4
clone_size: few
cdr3_nt: TGTGCCAGCAGCCATCGAGGGGGCGACGGAAAACTGTTTTTT
cdr3_aa: CASSHRGGDGKLFF

v_call: TRBV25-1
d_call: .
j_call: TRBJ2-6
clone_size: .
cdr3_nt: TGTGCCAGCAGTGTCCCAGGAACCGGGGCCAACGTCCTGACTTTC
cdr3_aa: CASSVPGTGANVLTF

v_call: TRBV20-1
d_call: .
j_call: TRBJ1-2
clone_size: .
cdr3_nt: TGCAGTGCCCAACAGGGACTGCACTATGGCTACACCTTC
cdr3_aa: CSAQQGLHYGYTF

v_call: TRBV11-2
d_call: .
j_call: TRBJ1-2
clone_size: .
cdr3_nt: TGTGCCTGCAGCCAAGACGCCGGGACATCTTTTAACTATGGCTACACCTTC
cdr3_aa: CACSQDAGTSFNYGYTF

v_call: TRBV12-3/TRBV12-4
d_call: .
j_call: TRBJ1-1
clone_size: few
cdr3_nt: TGTGCCAGCAGTTTAGCCGCTACAGGGGAAGCTTTCTTT
cdr3_aa: CASSLAATGEAFF

v_call: TRBV5-8
d_call: .
j_call: TRBJ1-1
clone_size: .
cdr3_nt: TGTGCCAGCAGCTTATCCCCAGGAATTGGTTGGGACACTGAAGCTTTCTTT
cdr3_aa: CASSLSPGIGWDTEAFF

v_call: TRBV25-1
d_call: TRBD1
j_call: TRBJ2-5
clone_size: .
cdr3_nt: TGTGCCAGCAGTGCTAGAAGACCGGGACAGGGAGAGACCCAGTACTTC
cdr3_aa: CASSARRPGQGETQYF

v_call: TRBV12-3/TRBV12-4
d_call: TRBD1
j_call: TRBJ2-6
clone_size: many
cdr3_nt: TGTGCCAGCAGGCTTACAGGGGACGGGGCCAACGTCCTGACTTTC
cdr3_aa: CASRLTGDGANVLTF

v_call: TRBV25-1
d_call: .
j_call: TRBJ1-4
clone_size: .
cdr3_nt: TGTGCCAGCCACGTGGACAGATACAATGAAAAACTGTTTTTT
cdr3_aa: CASHVDRYNEKLFF

v_call: TRBV24-1
d_call: .
j_call: TRBJ1-5
clone_size: many
cdr3_nt: TGTGCCACCAGTGCCGGGGCCAGTCAGCCCCAGCATTTT
cdr3_aa: CATSAGASQPQHF

v_call: TRBV29-1
d_call: .
j_call: TRBJ2-2
clone_size: .
cdr3_nt: TGCAGCGGGAGGGCCCACAGTGACGGGGAGCTGTTTTTT
cdr3_aa: CSGRAHSDGELFF

v_call: TRBV7-9
d_call: .
j_call: TRBJ1-1
clone_size: many
cdr3_nt: TGTGCCAGCACCGGGGAGGCCCCTTCCACTGAAGCTTTCTTT
cdr3_aa: CASTGEAPSTEAFF

v_call: TRBV28
d_call: .
j_call: TRBJ2-5
clone_size: few
cdr3_nt: TGTGCCAGCAGTTTATTCGTCAAAGAGACCCAGTACTTC
cdr3_aa: CASSLFVKETQYF

v_call: TRBV29-1
d_call: TRBD1
j_call: TRBJ1-5
clone_size: .
cdr3_nt: TGCAGCGTTGGACAGGGCTGGCCCCAGCATTTT
cdr3_aa: CSVGQGWPQHF

v_call: TRBV11-2
d_call: .
j_call: TRBJ2-7
clone_size: .
cdr3_nt: TGTGCCTGGAGTGTGCGGGGACTGACCTCCTACGAGCAGTACTTC
cdr3_aa: CAWSVRGLTSYEQYF

v_call: TRBV7-7
d_call: .
j_call: TRBJ2-7
clone_size: .
cdr3_nt: TGTGCTAGCAGCTTAGTTTTAGGGGGGACAAACGAGCAGTACTTC
cdr3_aa: CASSLVLGGTNEQYF

v_call: TRBV25-1
d_call: .
j_call: TRBJ1-1
clone_size: few
cdr3_nt: TGTGCCAGCAGTGATTACGGCAGGGCGGTCACTGAAGCTTTCTTT
cdr3_aa: CASSDYGRAVTEAFF

v_call: TRBV19
d_call: TRBD1
j_call: TRBJ1-5
clone_size: many
cdr3_nt: TGTGCCAGTAGTACAGGGACAACAGGGGGCAGCCAGCCCCAGCATTTT
cdr3_aa: CASSTGTTGGSQPQHF

v_call: TRBV5-6
d_call: .
j_call: TRBJ1-2
clone_size: .
cdr3_nt: TGTGCCAGCAGCTTGGGTGCGGGGAAAACCTCGCAAGGCGTATACTATGGCTACACCTTC
cdr3_aa: CASSLGAGKTSQGVYYGYTF

v_call: TRBV19
d_call: .
j_call: TRBJ1-5
clone_size: many
cdr3_nt: TGTGCCAGTAGCGGAGAGGGCAGTCAGCCCCAGCATTTT
cdr3_aa: CASSGEGSQPQHF

v_call: TRBV20-1
d_call: .
j_call: TRBJ1-4
clone_size: few
cdr3_nt: TGCAGTGCTAGAGGGCTAGCGGGAGAAAAACTGTTTTTT
cdr3_aa: CSARGLAGEKLFF

v_call: TRBV29-1
d_call: .
j_call: TRBJ2-1
clone_size: .
cdr3_nt: TGCAGCGTTGAGATGATAGATGAGCAGTTCTTC
cdr3_aa: CSVEMIDEQFF

v_call: TRBV2
d_call: .
j_call: TRBJ2-5
clone_size: many
cdr3_nt: TGTGCCAGCACCGAGGAAGAGACCCAGTACTTC
cdr3_aa: CASTEEETQYF

v_call: TRBV30
d_call: .
j_call: TRBJ2-2
clone_size: .
cdr3_nt: TGTGCCTTGGGACGCTACGCGAACACCGGGGAGCTGTTTTTT
cdr3_aa: CALGRYANTGELFF

v_call: TRBV29-1
d_call: .
j_call: TRBJ1-5
clone_size: .
cdr3_nt: TGCAGTCCAATGAGTCAGGGTTGGAATCAGCCCCAGCATTTT
cdr3_aa: CSPMSQGWNQPQHF

v_call: TRBV20-1
d_call: .
j_call: TRBJ2-7
clone_size: .
cdr3_nt: TGCAGTGCTCTAGAAAGACGGGAGAAGTACGAGCAGTACTTC
cdr3_aa: CSALERREKYEQYF

v_call: TRBV7-2
d_call: .
j_call: TRBJ1-2
clone_size: once
cdr3_nt: TGTGCCAGCAGCTTAGCGAAGTGGAGGGAAAACTATGGCTACACCTTC
cdr3_aa: CASSLAKWRENYGYTF

v_call: TRBV12-3/TRBV12-4
d_call: TRBD1
j_call: TRBJ1-1
clone_size: few
cdr3_nt: TGTGCCAGCAGTTTACCACCTACGGGACAGGGGGCGCGAACTGAAGCTTTCTTT
cdr3_aa: CASSLPPTGQGARTEAFF

v_call: TRBV20-1
d_call: TRBD1
j_call: TRBJ1-1
clone_size: .
cdr3_nt: TGCAGTGCATGGACAGGGATCGCTGAAGCTTTCTTT
cdr3_aa: CSAWTGIAEAFF

v_call: TRBV6-1
d_call: .
j_call: TRBJ1-5
clone_size: .
cdr3_nt: TGTGCCAGCAGGGAAACGGCAGGGAATCGGAATCGGCCCCAGCATTTT
cdr3_aa: CASRETAGNRNRPQHF

v_call: TRBV5-1
d_call: TRBD2
j_call: TRBJ2-5
clone_size: many
cdr3_nt: TGCGCCAGCAGCAAGGACTCTAGCGGGCAAGAGACCCAGTACTTC
cdr3_aa: CASSKDSSGQETQYF